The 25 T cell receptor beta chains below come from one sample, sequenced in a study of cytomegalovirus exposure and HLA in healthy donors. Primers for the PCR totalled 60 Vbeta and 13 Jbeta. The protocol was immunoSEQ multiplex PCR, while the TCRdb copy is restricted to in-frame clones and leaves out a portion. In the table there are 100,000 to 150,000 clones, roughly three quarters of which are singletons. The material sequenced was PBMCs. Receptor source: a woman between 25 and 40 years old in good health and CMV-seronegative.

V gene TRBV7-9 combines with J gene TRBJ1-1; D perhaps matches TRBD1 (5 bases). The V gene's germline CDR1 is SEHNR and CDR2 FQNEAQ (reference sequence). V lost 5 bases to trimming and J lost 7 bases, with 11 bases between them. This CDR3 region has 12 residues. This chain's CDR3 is CASSGGWSEAFF. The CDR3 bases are TGTGCCAGCAGCGGGGGGTGGAGTGAAGCTTTCTTT.

For the CDR3, the DNA is TGTGCCAGCAGTTTCGGGGACAGGGGGCCAGATGAGCAGTTCTTC. It encodes CASSFGDRGPDEQFF. This chain uses TRBV27 with TRBJ2-1; 12 positions match TRBD1. Trimming took 3 bases from V and 8 from J; bases not matched to a gene: 5. From germline, CDR1 is MNHEY and CDR2 SMNVEV (reference sequence). CDR3 length: 15 residues.

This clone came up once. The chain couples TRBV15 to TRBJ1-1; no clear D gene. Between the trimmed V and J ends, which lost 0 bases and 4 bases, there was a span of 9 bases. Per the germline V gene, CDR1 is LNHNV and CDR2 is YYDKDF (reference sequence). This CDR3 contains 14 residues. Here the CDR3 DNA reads TGTGCCACCAGCAGAGAAGAACGGGGCACTGAAGCTTTCTTT. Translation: CATSREERGTEAFF.

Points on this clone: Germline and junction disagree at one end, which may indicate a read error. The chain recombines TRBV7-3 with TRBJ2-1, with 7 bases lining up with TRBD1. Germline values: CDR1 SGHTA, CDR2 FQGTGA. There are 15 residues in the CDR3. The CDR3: CSSSFDRASYNEQFF. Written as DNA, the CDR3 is TGTTCCAGCAGCTTTGACAGGGCCAGCTACAATGAGCAGTTCTTC.

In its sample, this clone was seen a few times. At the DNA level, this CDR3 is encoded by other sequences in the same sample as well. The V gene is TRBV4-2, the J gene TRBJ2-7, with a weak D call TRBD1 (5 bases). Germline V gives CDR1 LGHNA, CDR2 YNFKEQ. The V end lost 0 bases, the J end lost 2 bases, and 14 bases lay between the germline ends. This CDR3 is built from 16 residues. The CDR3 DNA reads TGTGCCAGCAGCCAAGACAGGGAAAGGGCGGCCTACGAGCAGTACTTC. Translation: CASSQDRERAAYEQYF.

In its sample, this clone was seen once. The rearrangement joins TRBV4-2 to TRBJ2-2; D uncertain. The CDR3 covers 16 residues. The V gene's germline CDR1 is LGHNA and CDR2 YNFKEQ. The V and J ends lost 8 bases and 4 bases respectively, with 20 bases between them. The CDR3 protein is CASRKASGESTGELFF. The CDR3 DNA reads TGTGCCAGCCGCAAGGCGAGTGGAGAGAGCACCGGGGAGCTGTTTTTT.

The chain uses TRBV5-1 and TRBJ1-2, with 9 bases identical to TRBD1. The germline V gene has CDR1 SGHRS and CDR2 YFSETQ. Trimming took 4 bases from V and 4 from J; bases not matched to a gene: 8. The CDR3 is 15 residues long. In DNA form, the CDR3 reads TGCGCCAGCAGCCAATGGACAGGGGACCCCTATGGCTACACCTTC. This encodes CASSQWTGDPYGYTF. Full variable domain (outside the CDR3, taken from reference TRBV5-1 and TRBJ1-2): KAGVTQTPRYLIKTRGQQVTLSCSPISGHRSVSWYQQTPGQGLQFLFEYFSETQRNKGNFPGRFSGRQFSNSRSEMNVSTLELGDSALYLCASSQWTGDPYGYTFGSGTRLTVV.

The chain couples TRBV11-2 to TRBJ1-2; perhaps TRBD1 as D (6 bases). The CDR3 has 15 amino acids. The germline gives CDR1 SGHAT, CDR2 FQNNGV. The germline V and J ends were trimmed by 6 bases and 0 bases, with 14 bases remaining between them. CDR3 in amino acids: CASSKPGQANYGYTF. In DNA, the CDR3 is TGTGCCAGCAGTAAGCCGGGACAAGCTAACTATGGCTACACCTTC.

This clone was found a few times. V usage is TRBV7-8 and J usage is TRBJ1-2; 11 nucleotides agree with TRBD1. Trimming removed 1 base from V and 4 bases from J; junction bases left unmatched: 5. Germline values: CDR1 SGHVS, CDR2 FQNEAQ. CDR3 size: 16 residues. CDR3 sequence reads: CASSLERTGGIYGYTF. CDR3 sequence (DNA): TGTGCCAGCAGCTTAGAAAGGACAGGGGGCATCTATGGCTACACCTTC.

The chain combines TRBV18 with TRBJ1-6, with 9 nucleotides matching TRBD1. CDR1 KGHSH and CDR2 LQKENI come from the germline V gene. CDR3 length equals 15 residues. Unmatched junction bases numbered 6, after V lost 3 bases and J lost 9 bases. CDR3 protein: CASSPDRGRSSPLHF. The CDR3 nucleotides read TGTGCCAGCTCACCGGACAGGGGCCGTAGTTCACCCCTCCACTTT.

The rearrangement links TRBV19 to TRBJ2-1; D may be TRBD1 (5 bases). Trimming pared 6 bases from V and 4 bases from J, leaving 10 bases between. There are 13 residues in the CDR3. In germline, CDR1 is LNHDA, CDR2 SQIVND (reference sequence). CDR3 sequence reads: CASRVDSYNEQFF. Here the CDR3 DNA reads TGTGCCAGTAGAGTAGACAGTTACAATGAGCAGTTCTTC.

This CDR3 reads CSVEKGYRGLNTEAFF. Written as DNA, the CDR3 is TGCAGCGTTGAAAAGGGTTACAGGGGATTGAACACTGAAGCTTTCTTT. The V call is TRBV29-1, the J call TRBJ1-1; TRBD1 aligns across 7 bases. The V segment lost 2 bases and the J segment 0 bases; nucleotides outside the gene matches: 9. Germline loops: CDR1 SQVTM, CDR2 ANQGSEA. The CDR3 extends over 16 amino acids. Supplemented by reference TRBV29-1 and TRBJ1-1, the full variable domain reads SAVISQKPSRDICQRGTSLTIQCQVDSQVTMMFWYRQQPGQSLTLIATANQGSEATYESGFVIDKFPISRPNLTFSTLTVSNMSPEDSSIYLCSVEKGYRGLNTEAFFGQGTRLTVV.

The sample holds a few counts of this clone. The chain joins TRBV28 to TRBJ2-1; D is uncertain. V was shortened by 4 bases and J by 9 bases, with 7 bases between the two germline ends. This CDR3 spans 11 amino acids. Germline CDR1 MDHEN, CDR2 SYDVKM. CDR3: CASSYVSEQFF. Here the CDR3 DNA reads TGTGCCAGCAGTTATGTTAGTGAGCAGTTCTTC.

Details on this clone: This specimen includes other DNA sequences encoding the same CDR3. The CDR3 spells CATTKDSHSNQPQHF. DNA for the CDR3: TGTGCCACTACTAAAGACAGCCATAGCAATCAGCCCCAGCATTTT. The V gene is TRBV28, the J gene TRBJ1-5, with D tentatively TRBD1 (5 bases). This CDR3 has 15 amino acids. Germline lookup yields CDR1 MDHEN and CDR2 SYDVKM. The germline V and J ends were trimmed by 10 bases and 0 bases, with 16 bases remaining between them.

The CDR3 sequence: CASSFKEDSYNEQFF. CDR3 DNA: TGTGCCAGCAGCTTTAAAGAGGACAGCTACAATGAGCAGTTCTTC. The V gene is TRBV11-3, the J gene TRBJ2-1; maybe TRBD1 (6 bases). Germline lookup yields CDR1 SGHNT and CDR2 YENEEA. This CDR3 contains 15 residues. V gave up 3 bases and J gave up 3 bases, with 12 bases separating them.

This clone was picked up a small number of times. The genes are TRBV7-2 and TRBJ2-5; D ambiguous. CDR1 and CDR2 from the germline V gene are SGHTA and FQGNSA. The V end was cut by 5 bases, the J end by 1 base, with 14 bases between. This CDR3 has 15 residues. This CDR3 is CASSPWASLQETQYF. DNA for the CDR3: TGTGCCAGCAGCCCCTGGGCCAGCCTCCAAGAGACCCAGTACTTC.

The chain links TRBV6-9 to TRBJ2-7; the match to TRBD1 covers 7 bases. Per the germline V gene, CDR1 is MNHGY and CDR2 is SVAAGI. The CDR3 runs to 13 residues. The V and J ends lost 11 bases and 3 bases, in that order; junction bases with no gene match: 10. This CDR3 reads CARLVGQNYEQYF. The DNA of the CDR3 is TGTGCCCGCCTAGTGGGACAGAACTACGAGCAGTACTTC.

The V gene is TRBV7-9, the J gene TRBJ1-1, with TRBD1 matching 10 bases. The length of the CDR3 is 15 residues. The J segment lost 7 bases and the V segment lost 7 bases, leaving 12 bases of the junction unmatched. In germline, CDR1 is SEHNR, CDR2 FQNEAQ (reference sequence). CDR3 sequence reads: CASTQSGTGAFEAFF. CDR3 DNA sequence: TGTGCCAGCACCCAATCCGGGACAGGGGCCTTTGAAGCTTTCTTT. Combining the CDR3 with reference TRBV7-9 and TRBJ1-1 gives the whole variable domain DTGVSQNPRHKITKRGQNVTFRCDPISEHNRLYWYRQTLGQGPEFLTYFQNEAQLEKSRLLSDRFSAERPKGSFSTLEIQRTEQGDSAMYLCASTQSGTGAFEAFFGQGTRLTVV.

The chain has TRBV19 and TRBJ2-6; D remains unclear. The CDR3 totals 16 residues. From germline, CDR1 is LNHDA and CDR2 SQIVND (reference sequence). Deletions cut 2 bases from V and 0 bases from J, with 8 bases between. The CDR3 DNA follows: TGTGCCAGTAGTATATTGACATCCTCTGGGGCCAACGTCCTGACTTTC. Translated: CASSILTSSGANVLTF.

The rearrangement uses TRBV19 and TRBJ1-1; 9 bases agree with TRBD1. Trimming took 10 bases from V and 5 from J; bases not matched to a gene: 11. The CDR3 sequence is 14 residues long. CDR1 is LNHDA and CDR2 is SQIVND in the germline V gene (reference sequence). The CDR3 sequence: CATSPGQGTTEAFF. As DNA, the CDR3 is TGTGCCACTAGCCCGGGACAGGGAACAACTGAAGCTTTCTTT.

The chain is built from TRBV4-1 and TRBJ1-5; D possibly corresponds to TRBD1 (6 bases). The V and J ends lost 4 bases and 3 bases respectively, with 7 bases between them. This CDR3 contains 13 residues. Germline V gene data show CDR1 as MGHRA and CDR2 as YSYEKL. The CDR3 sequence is CASSRTVNQPQHF. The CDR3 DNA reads TGCGCCAGCAGCCGGACAGTCAATCAGCCCCAGCATTTT.

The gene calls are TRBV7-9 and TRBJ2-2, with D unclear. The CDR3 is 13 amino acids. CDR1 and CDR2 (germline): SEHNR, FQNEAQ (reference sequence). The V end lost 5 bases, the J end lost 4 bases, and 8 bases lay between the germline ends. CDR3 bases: TGTGCCAGCAGCCCGCGGCCCACCGGGGAGCTGTTTTTT. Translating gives CASSPRPTGELFF. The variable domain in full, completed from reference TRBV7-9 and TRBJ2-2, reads DTGVSQNPRHKITKRGQNVTFRCDPISEHNRLYWYRQTLGQGPEFLTYFQNEAQLEKSRLLSDRFSAERPKGSFSTLEIQRTEQGDSAMYLCASSPRPTGELFFGEGSRLTVL.

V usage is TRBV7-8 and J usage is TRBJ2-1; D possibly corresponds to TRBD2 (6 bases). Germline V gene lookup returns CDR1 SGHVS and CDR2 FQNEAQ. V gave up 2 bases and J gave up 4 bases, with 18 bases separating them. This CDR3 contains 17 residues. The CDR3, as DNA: TGTGCCAGCAGCTTAACCCTCTGGGGGGAGAAGTACAATGAGCAGTTCTTC. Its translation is CASSLTLWGEKYNEQFF.

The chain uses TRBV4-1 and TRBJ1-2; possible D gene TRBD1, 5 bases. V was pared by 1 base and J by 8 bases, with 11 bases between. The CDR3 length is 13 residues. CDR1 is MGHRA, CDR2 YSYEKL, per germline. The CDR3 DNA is TGCGCCAGCAGCCAAGGCAGGGCGGGAGGCTACACCTTC. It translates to CASSQGRAGGYTF.

DNA for the CDR3: TGCGCCAGCAGCCAACTGAGGAAACCCACCGGGGAGCTGTTTTTT. Translated: CASSQLRKPTGELFF. The chain combines TRBV4-1 with TRBJ2-2; unclear D gene. The V end lost 2 bases, the J end lost 4 bases, and 11 bases lay between the germline ends. In germline, CDR1 is MGHRA, CDR2 YSYEKL. The CDR3 spans 15 residues.